The sequence of this TCR beta chain was determined in a study of T-cell reconstitution after alpha-beta-depleted transplantation in children. Unique molecular identifiers tagged the TCRbeta library. TCRdb reanalysed the PCR reads using MiXCR and keeps one entry per CDR3 protein. This table has fewer than 350,000 distinct CDR3 sequences, around 7.1% appearing once. The study's findings and limits: The study traced high day-60 TCRbeta diversity in some patients to surviving recipient T cells and thymic progenitors. The main origin of T-cell counts and diversity one year after transplant was newly produced T cells. Several hundred expanded graft clones reportedly supplied alpha-beta T cells about two months after transplant.

This CDR3 comprises 15 residues. V was pared by 5 bases and J by 3 bases, with 18 bases between. Germline lookup yields CDR1 SGHRS and CDR2 YFSETQ. This clonotype was detected many times. Its antigen is currently unknown. This chain links TRBV5-1 with TRBJ2-7; D possibly matches TRBD1 or TRBD2 (5 bases each). The input for sequencing was peripheral blood, taken 360 days after TCRalphabeta/CD19-depleted stem cell transplant. The receptor was isolated from a female patient aged 2 to 10 who had a stem cell transplant for Fanconi anemia, so the T cells may come from the graft donor. DNA of the CDR3: TGCGCCAGCAGGCCCGGGACGGATATTTACTACGAGCAGTACTTC. Its protein is CASRPGTDIYYEQYF.